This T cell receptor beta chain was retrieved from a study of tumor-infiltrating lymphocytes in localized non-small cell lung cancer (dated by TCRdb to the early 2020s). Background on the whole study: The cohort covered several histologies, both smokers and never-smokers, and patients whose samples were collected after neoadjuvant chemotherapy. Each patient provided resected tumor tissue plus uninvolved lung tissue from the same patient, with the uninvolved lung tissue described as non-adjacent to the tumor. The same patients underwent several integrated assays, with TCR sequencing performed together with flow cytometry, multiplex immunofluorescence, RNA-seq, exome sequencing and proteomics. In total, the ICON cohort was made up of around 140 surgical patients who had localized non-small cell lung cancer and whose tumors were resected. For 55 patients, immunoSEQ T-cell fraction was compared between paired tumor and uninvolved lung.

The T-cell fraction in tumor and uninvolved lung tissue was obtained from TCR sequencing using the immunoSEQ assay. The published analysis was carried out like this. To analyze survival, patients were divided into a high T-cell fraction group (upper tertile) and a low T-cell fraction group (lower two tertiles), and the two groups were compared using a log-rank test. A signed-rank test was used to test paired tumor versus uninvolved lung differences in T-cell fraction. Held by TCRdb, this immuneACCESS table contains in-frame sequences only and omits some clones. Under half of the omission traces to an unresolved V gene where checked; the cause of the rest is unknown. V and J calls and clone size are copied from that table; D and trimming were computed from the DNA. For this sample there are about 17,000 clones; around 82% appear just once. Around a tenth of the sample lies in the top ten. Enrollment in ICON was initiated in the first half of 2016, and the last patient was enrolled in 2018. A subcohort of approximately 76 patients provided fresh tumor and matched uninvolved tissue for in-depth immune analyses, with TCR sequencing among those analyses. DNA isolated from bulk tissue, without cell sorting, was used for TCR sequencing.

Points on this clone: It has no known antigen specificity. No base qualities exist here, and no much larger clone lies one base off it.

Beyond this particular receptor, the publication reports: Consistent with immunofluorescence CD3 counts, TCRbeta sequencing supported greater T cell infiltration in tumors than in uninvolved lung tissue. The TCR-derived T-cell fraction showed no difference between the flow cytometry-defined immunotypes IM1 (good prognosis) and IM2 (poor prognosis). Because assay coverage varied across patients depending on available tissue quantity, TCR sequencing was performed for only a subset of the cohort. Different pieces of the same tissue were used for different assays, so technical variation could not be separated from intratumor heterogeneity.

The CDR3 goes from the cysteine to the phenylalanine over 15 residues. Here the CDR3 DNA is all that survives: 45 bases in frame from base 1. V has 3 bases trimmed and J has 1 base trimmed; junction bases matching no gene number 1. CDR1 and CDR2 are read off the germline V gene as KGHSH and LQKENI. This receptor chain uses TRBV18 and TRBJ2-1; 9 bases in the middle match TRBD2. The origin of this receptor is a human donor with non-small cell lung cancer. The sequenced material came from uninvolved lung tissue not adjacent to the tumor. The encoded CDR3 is CASSPTSGSYNEQFF. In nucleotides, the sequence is TGTGCCAGCTCACCGACTAGCGGTTCCTACAATGAGCAGTTCTTC. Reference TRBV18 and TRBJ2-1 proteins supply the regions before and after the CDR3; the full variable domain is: NAGVMQNPRHLVRRRGQEARLRCSPMKGHSHVYWYRQLPEEGLKFMVYLQKENIIDESGMPKERFSAEFPKEGPSILRIQQVVRGDSAAYFCASSPTSGSYNEQFFGPGTRLTVL.